This is a list of T cell receptor beta chains from one sample in a study of T cell responses to AZD1222 COVID-19 vaccine. Here immunoSEQ multiplex PCR was the method, and the copy in TCRdb shows in-frame clones only, minus some. The table shows 95,000 to 150,000 clones, with around 86% occurring only once. The input for sequencing was peripheral blood, taken on day 0 of AZD1222 vaccination. These receptors came from an adult in good health. CDR3s include the opening cysteine and the closing phenylalanine or tryptophan. The D gene is left open where the match is weak.

TRBV9	.	CASNNYLSSYNEQFF
TRBV29-1	.	CSVTTGLNTEAFF
TRBV5-1	TRBD1	CASSLIPGTAEAFF
TRBV7-9	TRBD1	CASSLVAGGQGGNQPQHF
TRBV30	.	CAWSVESGQPQHF
TRBV20-1	.	CSARASTEAFF
TRBV28	.	CASPPLSGQGNHEQFF
TRBV4-1	.	CASSQIDMGFNYNSPLHF
TRBV11-1	TRBD1	CASSYNRGTSYEQYF
TRBV14	.	CASSVQDTGELFF
TRBV6-5	.	CASSSTYSYEQYF
TRBV28	TRBD1	CASSLPPGTAYEQYF
TRBV7-8	.	CASSPLDSPAEAFF
TRBV28	.	CASSPGGGREQYF
TRBV28	.	CASSLWTAPADGGYTF
TRBV27	.	CASSFVRRGTSYNEQFF
TRBV5-1	.	CASSPSGLPPEKLFF
TRBV24-1	.	CATSDPGGQPGELFF
TRBV30	.	CAWSVVGRVTTYEQYF
TRBV5-5	.	CASSPPTGRTQYF
TRBV30	.	CAWGAGWRDTEAFF
TRBV10-3	.	CAIRDRGTEAFF
TRBV6-5	.	CATRLSGAGGYTF
TRBV12-5	TRBD1	CASGWDRDQPQHF
TRBV11-2	TRBD1	CASSLVFWDRETGELFF
TRBV19	TRBD1	CASSKDRGVADTQYF